This TCR beta chain was identified during a study of read filtering for tumor transcriptome and immune sequencing. Overall study context: Eight or nine patients were R-ISS I, about 16 were R-ISS II, over 5 were R-ISS III. After DNase treatment, RNA was made into whole-transcriptome libraries.

The library was built from 400 ng RNA with molecular barcoded adaptors for alpha/delta and beta/gamma chains. From the reads, TCRdb called clonotypes with MiXCR, one entry per CDR3 protein. This table holds 100,000 to 150,000 distinct CDR3 sequences, over 10% found once. Trimming cost V 1 base and J 3 bases, with 9 bases left between them. Looked up from germline, CDR1 is SGHDT and CDR2 is YYEEEE. CDR3 length: 14 residues. The TCR was taken from a donor at least 40 years old with multiple myeloma. The chain is built from TRBV5-6 and TRBJ2-3; D is ambiguous. Material for sequencing was a population of CD138-negative cells sorted from bone marrow. CDR3 amino acids: CASSLMSPTDTQYF. DNA for the CDR3: TGTGCCAGCAGCTTGATGTCCCCGACAGATACGCAGTATTTT.